The 12 T cell receptor beta chains given below trace back to one sample, sequenced in a study of PD-1 blockade in mismatch repair-deficient tumors. Repertoires were generated with immunoSEQ multiplex PCR, while TCRdb's copy carries only in-frame clones and drops some. The sample yields approximately 25,000 clones, 83% seen once. The specimen comprised peripheral blood, sampled 12 weeks after starting pembrolizumab. The receptors here all came from an adult with mismatch repair-deficient cancer.

Only one count was recorded for this clone. This rearrangement joins TRBV5-4 to TRBJ1-2, with a possible D match to TRBD1 (6 bases). The CDR3 spans 15 residues. V was trimmed by 3 bases and J by 3 bases, leaving 15 bases between them. CDR1 is SGHNT, CDR2 YYREEE, per germline (reference sequence). Here the CDR3 DNA reads TGTGCCAGCAGCTCTCTACAGGGAGGGTACTATGGCTACACCTTC. Residues: CASSSLQGGYYGYTF. Looking up the rest from reference TRBV5-4 and TRBJ1-2 gives the full variable domain: ETGVTQSPTHLIKTRGQQVTLRCSSQSGHNTVSWYQQALGQGPQFIFQYYREEENGRGNFPPRFSGLQFPNYSSELNVNALELDDSALYLCASSSLQGGYYGYTFGSGTRLTVV.

This clone was observed a few times. The chain is built from TRBV6-1 and TRBJ1-2, with D perhaps matching TRBD1 (6 bases). V lost 3 bases and J 7 bases, leaving 12 bases between the germline ends. Germline assignment: CDR1 MNHNS and CDR2 SASEGT. This CDR3 region has 13 residues. In DNA form, the CDR3 reads TGTGCCAGCAGTGACAATCAGGGGTTTGGCTACACCTTC. Protein: CASSDNQGFGYTF.

The chain uses TRBV4-1 and TRBJ1-4; D not resolved. V was trimmed by 9 bases and J by 8 bases, leaving 16 bases between them. Germline assignment: CDR1 MGHRA and CDR2 YSYEKL. CDR3 length equals 13 residues. Written as DNA, the CDR3 is TGCGCCAGTGCTCCTCACCTGGGCGAAAAACTGTTTTTT. Translating it yields CASAPHLGEKLFF.

This rearrangement joins TRBV29-1 to TRBJ2-3; the match to TRBD1 covers 7 bases. J lost 0 bases, V lost 4 bases, and 7 bases had no gene match. Germline V gene data show CDR1 as SQVTM and CDR2 as ANQGSEA. This CDR3 comprises 15 residues. CDR3 sequence (DNA): TGCAGCGTTGTAGGGGACAGTTCTAGCACAGATACGCAGTATTTT. Translating gives CSVVGDSSSTDTQYF.

The gene calls are TRBV18 and TRBJ2-5; no reliable D call. Per germline, CDR1 KGHSH and CDR2 LQKENI. V lost 6 bases, J lost 2 bases, and 10 bases lay in between. The CDR3 length is 13 residues. CDR3 bases: TGTGCCAGCTCCCCGGACGGACAAGAGACCCAGTACTTC. Translation: CASSPDGQETQYF.

The chain carries TRBV27 and TRBJ2-1, with no clear D. The V end was cut by 2 bases, the J end by 6 bases, with 14 bases between. The CDR3 consists of 15 residues. CDR1 is MNHEY, CDR2 SMNVEV, per germline (reference sequence). The DNA for the CDR3 is TGTGCCAGCAGTTTAGGGCTAGTCCACCGCAATGAGCAGTTCTTC. Amino acid sequence: CASSLGLVHRNEQFF.

The gene calls are TRBV7-2 and TRBJ2-5; D ambiguous. Germline V gene lookup returns CDR1 SGHTA and CDR2 FQGNSA. Trimming left V 4 bases short and J 4 bases short, with 13 bases between. The CDR3 sequence is 14 residues long. The CDR3 coding sequence is TGTGCCAGCAGCTCCCAGCGACTGATAGAGACCCAGTACTTC. This translates into CASSSQRLIETQYF.

The chain carries TRBV19 and TRBJ2-3; D is undetermined. Trimming removed 6 bases at V and 2 bases at J, with 18 bases between. The CDR3 loop spans 16 amino acids. CDR1 is LNHDA, CDR2 SQIVND, per germline (reference sequence). The CDR3, as DNA: TGTGCCAGTAGCCCCAATCAAGTATCCCCCACAGATACGCAGTATTTT. This gives the protein CASSPNQVSPTDTQYF.

The V call is TRBV6-5, the J call TRBJ2-2; no clear D gene. Germline V gene lookup returns CDR1 MNHEY and CDR2 SVGAGI. Trimming cost V 7 bases and J 3 bases, with 9 bases left between them. The CDR3 totals 13 residues. The CDR3 region is CASISWDTGELFF. In DNA form, the CDR3 reads TGTGCCAGCATCTCTTGGGACACCGGGGAGCTGTTTTTT.

The gene calls are TRBV7-9 and TRBJ2-3; 9 nucleotides agree with TRBD2. Germline V gene lookup returns CDR1 SEHNR and CDR2 FQNEAQ (reference sequence). This CDR3 has 13 residues. V shed 6 bases, J shed 9 bases, and the junction held 7 bases outside the gene matches. CDR3 nucleotides: TGTGCCAGCAGTCAGAGCGGGAGGCAAACGCAGTATTTT. It is translated as CASSQSGRQTQYF.

The rearrangement joins TRBV7-9 to TRBJ2-1; 9 bases line up with TRBD1. Germline V lookup: CDR1 SEHNR, CDR2 FQNEAQ (reference sequence). The CDR3 loop spans 16 amino acids. V gave up 6 bases and J gave up 1 base; unmatched junction bases: 7. CDR3 sequence: CASSYPGTGSYNEQFF. CDR3 bases: TGTGCCAGCAGTTACCCCGGGACAGGGTCCTACAATGAGCAGTTCTTC.

The rearrangement uses TRBV7-2 and TRBJ2-3; D is perhaps TRBD1 (5 bases). In germline, CDR1 is SGHTA, CDR2 FQGNSA. This CDR3 has 14 residues. Trimming pared 3 bases from V and 2 bases from J, leaving 9 bases between. CDR3 protein: CASSLRQTTDTQYF. The CDR3 bases are TGTGCCAGCAGCTTGAGACAGACCACAGATACGCAGTATTTT.